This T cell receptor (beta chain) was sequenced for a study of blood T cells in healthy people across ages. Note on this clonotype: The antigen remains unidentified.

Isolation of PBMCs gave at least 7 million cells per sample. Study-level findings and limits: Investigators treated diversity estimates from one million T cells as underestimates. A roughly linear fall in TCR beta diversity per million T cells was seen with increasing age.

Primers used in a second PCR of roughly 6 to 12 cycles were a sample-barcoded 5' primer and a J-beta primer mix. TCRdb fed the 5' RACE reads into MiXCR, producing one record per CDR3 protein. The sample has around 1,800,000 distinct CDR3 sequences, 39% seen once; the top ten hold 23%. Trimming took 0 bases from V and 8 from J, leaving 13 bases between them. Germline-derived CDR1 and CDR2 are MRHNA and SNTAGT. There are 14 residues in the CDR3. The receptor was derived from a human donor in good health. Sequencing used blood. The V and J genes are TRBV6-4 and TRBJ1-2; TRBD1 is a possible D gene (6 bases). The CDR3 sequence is CASSDSRGLRGYTF. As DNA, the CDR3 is TGTGCCAGCAGTGACTCCAGGGGCCTAAGAGGCTACACCTTC.